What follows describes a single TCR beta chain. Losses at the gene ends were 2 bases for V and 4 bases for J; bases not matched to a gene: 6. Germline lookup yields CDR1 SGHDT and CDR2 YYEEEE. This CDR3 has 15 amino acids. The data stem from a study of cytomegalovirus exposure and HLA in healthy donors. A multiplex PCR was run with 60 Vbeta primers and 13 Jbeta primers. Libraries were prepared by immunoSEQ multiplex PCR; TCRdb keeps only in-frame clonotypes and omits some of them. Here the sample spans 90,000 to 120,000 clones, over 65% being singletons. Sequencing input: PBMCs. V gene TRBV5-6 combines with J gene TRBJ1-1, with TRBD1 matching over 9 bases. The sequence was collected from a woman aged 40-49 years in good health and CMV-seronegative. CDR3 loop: CASSLWDRVSTEAFF. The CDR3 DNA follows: TGTGCCAGCAGCTTATGGGACAGGGTTTCCACTGAAGCTTTCTTT.